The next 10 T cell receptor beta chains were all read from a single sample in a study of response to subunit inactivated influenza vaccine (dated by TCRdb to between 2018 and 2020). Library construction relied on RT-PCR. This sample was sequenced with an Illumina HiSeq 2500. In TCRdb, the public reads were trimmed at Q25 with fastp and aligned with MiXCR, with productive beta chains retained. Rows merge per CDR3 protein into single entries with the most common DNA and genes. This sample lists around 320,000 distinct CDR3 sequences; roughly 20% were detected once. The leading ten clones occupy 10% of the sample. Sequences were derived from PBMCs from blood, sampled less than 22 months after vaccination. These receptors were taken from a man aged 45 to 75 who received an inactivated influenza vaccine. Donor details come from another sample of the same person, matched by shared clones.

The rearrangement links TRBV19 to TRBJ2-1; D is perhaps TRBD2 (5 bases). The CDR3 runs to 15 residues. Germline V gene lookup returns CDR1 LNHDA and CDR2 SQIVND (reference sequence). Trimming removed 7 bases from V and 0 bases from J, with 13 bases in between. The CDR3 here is CASNTGIISYNEQFF. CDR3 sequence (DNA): TGTGCCAGTAATACCGGGATAATCTCCTACAATGAGCAGTTCTTC.

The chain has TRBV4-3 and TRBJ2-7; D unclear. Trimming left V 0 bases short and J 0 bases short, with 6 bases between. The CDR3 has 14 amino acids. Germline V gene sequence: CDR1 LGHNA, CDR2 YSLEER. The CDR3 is CASSQDPGSYEQYF. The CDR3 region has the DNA TGCGCCAGCAGCCAAGATCCGGGCTCCTACGAGCAGTACTTC.

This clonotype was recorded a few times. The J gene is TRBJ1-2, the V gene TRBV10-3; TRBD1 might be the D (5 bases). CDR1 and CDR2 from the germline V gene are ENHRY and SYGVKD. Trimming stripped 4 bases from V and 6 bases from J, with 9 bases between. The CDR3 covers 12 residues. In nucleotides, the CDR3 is TGTGCCATCAGTGTCCAGGGAGATGGCTACACCTTC. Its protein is CAISVQGDGYTF.

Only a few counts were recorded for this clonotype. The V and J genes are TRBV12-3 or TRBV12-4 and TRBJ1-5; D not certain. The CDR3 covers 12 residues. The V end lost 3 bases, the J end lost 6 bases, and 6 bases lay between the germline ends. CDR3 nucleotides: TGTGCCAGCAGTTTTGGAAGTCAGCCCCAGCATTTT. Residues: CASSFGSQPQHF.

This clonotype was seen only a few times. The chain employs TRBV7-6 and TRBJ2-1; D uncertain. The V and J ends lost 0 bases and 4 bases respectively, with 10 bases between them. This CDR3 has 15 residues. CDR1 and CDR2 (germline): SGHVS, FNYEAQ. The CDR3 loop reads CASSLAGSGYNEQFF. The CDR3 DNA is TGTGCCAGCAGCTTAGCGGGGTCCGGATACAATGAGCAGTTCTTC.

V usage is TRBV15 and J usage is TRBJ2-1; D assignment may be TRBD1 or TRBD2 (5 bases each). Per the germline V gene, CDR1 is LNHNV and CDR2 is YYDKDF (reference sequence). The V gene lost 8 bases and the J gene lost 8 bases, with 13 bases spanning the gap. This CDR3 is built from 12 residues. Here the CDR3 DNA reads TGTGCCACCCGTGGAAAGGGACATGAGCAGTTCTTC. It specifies CATRGKGHEQFF.

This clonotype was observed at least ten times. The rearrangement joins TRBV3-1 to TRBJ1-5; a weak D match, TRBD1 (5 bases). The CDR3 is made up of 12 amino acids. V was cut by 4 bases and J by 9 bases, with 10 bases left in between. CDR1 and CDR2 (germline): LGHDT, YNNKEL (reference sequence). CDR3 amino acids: CASSRTTGPQHF. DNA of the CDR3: TGTGCCAGCAGCCGGACCACAGGGCCCCAGCATTTT.

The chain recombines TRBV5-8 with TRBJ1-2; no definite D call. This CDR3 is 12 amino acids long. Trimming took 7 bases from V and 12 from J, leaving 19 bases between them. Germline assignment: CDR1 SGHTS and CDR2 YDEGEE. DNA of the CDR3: TGTGCCAGCCGACTCGGGCCCATAGATCACACCTTC. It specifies CASRLGPIDHTF.

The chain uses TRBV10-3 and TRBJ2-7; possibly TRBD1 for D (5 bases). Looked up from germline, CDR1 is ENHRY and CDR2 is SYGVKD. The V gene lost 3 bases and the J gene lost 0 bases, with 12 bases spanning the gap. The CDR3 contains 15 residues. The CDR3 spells CAISELGQGSYEQYF. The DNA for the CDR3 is TGTGCCATCAGTGAATTGGGGCAGGGCTCCTACGAGCAGTACTTC.

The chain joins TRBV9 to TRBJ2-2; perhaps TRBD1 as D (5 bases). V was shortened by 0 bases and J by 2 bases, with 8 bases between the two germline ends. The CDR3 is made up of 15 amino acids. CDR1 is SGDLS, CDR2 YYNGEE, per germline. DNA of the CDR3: TGTGCCAGCAGCGTAGGGACACACAACACCGGGGAGCTGTTTTTT. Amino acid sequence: CASSVGTHNTGELFF.